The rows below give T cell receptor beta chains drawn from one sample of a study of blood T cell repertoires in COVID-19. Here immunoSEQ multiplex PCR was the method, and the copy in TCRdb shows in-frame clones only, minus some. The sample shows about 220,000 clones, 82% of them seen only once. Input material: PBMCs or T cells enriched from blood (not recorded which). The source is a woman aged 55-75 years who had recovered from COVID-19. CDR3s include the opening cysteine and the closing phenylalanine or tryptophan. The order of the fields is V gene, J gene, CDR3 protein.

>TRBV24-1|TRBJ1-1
CATRGVNTEAFF
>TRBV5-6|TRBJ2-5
CASSLAGTGGIEETQYF
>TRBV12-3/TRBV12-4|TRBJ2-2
CASSPFGSGELFF
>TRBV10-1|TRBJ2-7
CASSDGHRQYEQYF
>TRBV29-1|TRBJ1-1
CSVARALEGNTEAFF
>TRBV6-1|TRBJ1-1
CASSEWAGASMNTEAFF
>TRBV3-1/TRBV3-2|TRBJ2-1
CASSSPGEQFF
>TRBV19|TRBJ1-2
CASSIDGGIGYGYTF
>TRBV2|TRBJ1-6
CATRSSYNSPLHF
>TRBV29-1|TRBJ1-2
CSVEGGGRRYGYTF
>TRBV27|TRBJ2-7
CASSTLNREQYF
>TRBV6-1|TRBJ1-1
CASSEFPGGGITEAFF
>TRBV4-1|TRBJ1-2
CASSQDPGKGYGYTF
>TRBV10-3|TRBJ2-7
CATREGGGSYEQYF
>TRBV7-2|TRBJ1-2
CASSLRGGQPYGYTF
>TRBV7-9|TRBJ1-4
CASSPQGTNEKLFF
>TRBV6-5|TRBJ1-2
CASYPEPSNYGYTF
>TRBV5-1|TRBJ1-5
CASSLMSGRDQPQHF
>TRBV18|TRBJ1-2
CASSQQGAQISYGYTF
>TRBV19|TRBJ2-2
CAGQAGSKLFF
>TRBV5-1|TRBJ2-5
CASLYLGQGGETQYF
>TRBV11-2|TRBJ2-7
CASSLGGMAGYEQYF
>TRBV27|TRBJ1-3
CASSLSSGTAGNTIYF
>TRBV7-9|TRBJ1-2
CASSSFGDIGEYDGYTF
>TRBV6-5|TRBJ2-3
CASSYSYQDTDTQYF
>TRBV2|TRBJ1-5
CASSKTGDRGNQPQHF